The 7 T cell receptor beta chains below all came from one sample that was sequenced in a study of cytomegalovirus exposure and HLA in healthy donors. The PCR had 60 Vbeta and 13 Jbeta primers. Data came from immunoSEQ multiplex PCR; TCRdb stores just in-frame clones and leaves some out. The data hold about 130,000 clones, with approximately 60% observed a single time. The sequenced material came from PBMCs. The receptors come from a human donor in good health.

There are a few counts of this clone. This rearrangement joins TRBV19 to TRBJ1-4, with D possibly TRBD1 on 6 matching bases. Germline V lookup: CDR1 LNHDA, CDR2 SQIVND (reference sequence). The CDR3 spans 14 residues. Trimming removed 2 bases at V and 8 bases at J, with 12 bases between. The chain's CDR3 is CASSIIGTQEKLFF. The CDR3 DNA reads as TGTGCCAGTAGTATAATCGGGACACAGGAAAAACTGTTTTTT.

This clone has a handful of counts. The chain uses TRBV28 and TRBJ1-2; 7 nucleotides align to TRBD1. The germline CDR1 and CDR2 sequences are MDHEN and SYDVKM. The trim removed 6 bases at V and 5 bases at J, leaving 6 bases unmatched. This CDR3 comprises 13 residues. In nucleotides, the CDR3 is TGTGCCAGCAGACTACAGGGGTCGTATGGCTACACCTTC. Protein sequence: CASRLQGSYGYTF.

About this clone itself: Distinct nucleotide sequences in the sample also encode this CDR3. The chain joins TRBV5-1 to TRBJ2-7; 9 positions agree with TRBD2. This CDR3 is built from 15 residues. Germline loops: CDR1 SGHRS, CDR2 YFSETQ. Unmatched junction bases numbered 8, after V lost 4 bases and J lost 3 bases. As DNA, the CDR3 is TGCGCCAGCAGCCCCACTAGTAGCGGGAGCTACGAGCAGTACTTC. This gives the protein CASSPTSSGSYEQYF.

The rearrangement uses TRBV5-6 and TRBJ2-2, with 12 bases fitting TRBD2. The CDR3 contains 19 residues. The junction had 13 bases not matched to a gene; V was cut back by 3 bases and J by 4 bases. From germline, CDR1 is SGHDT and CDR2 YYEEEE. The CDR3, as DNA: TGTGCCAGCAGCTGGGGTCGGCTAGCGGGAGGGCCCGGCACCGGGGAGCTGTTTTTT. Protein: CASSWGRLAGGPGTGELFF. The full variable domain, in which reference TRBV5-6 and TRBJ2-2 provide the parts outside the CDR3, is DAGVTQSPTHLIKTRGQQVTLRCSPKSGHDTVSWYQQALGQGPQFIFQYYEEEERQRGNFPDRFSGHQFPNYSSELNVNALLLGDSALYLCASSWGRLAGGPGTGELFFGEGSRLTVL.

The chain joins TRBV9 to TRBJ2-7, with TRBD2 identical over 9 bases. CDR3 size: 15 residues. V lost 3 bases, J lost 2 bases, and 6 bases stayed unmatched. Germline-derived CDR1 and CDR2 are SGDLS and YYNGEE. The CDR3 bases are TGTGCCAGCAGCGCGGGGGCTAGCGGGACCTACGAGCAGTACTTC. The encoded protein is CASSAGASGTYEQYF.

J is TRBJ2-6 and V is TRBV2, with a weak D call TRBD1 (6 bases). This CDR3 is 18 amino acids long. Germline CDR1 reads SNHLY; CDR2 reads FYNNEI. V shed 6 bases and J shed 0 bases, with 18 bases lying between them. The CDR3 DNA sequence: TGTGCCAGCAGGGACGAACAGGGCATACACTCTGGGGCCAACGTCCTGACTTTC. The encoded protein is CASRDEQGIHSGANVLTF.

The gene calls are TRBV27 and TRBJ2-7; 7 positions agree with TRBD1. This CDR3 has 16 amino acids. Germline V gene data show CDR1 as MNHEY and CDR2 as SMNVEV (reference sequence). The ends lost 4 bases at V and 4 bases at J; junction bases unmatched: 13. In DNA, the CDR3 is TGTGCCAGCAGTTCCGAGACAGGGATGGTCCCTTACGAGCAGTACTTC. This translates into CASSSETGMVPYEQYF.